There are a few counts of the clone carrying this T cell receptor beta chain. A single record per CDR3 protein comes from TCRdb applying MiXCR to the RT-PCR reads. The repertoire holds around 650,000 distinct CDR3 sequences, 15% to 18% seen once, with 11% in the top ten. With 6 bases clipped from V and 6 bases from J, the junction kept 12 bases outside the gene matches. The CDR3 is 14 amino acids. Germline CDR1 is DFQATT and CDR2 is SNEGSKA (reference sequence). The data originate from a study of response to subunit inactivated influenza vaccine. This sequence originates from a man over 45 who received an inactivated influenza vaccine. This chain uses TRBV20-1 with TRBJ1-2; 8 bases map to TRBD1. This specimen consisted of PBMCs from blood, obtained 11 to 12 days after vaccination. DNA of the CDR3: TGCAGTGCCCGGACAGGGACCTGGGCAGATGGCTACACCTTC. This gives the protein CSARTGTWADGYTF.